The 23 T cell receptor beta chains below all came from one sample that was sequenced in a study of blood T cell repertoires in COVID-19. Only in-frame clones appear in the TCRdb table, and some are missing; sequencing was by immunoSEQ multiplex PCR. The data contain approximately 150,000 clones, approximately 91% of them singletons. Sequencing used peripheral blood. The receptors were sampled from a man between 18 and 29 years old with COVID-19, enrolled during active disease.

The CDR3 nucleotides are TGTGCCAGTCCGGGACAGAATTTAGCTAGCACAGATACGCAGTATTTT. It is translated as CASPGQNLASTDTQYF. The rearrangement links TRBV2 to TRBJ2-3, with TRBD1 matching 7 bases. CDR1 is SNHLY, CDR2 FYNNEI, per germline. With V trimmed by 9 bases and J by 0 bases, 12 bases remained unmatched. The CDR3 extends over 16 amino acids. Filled out from reference TRBV2 and TRBJ2-3, the complete variable domain reads EPEVTQTPSHQVTQMGQEVILRCVPISNHLYFYWYRQILGQKVEFLVSFYNNEISEKSEIFDDQFSVERPDGSNFTLKIRSTKLEDSAMYFCASPGQNLASTDTQYFGPGTRLTVL.

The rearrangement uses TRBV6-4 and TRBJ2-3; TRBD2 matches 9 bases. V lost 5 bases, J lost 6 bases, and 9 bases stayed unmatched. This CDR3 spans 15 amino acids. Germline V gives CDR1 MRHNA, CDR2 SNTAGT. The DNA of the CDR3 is TGTGCCAGCAGTAAATTAGCGGGAGCGTTTGATACGCAGTATTTT. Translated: CASSKLAGAFDTQYF.

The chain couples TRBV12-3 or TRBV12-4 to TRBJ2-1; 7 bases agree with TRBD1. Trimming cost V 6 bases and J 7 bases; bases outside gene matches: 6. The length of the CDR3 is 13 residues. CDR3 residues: CASRPTGKNEQFF. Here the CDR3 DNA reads TGTGCCAGCAGGCCGACAGGGAAGAATGAGCAGTTCTTC.

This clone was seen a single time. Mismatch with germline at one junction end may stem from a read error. DNA for the CDR3: TGTGCCAGCATACGATTGGGGAGGGAACTGCTTTTT. Protein: CASIRLGRELLF. The V gene is TRBV27, the J gene TRBJ1-4; D remains ambiguous. CDR1 is MNHEY and CDR2 is SMNVEV in the germline V gene (reference sequence). The CDR3 covers 12 residues.

CDR3 residues: CASSARVGGKDEQYF. CDR3 DNA sequence: TGTGCCAGCAGCGCCCGGGTGGGGGGAAAGGACGAGCAGTACTTC. The chain joins TRBV9 to TRBJ2-7; tentative D call: TRBD2 (6 bases). The CDR3 contains 15 residues. The germline gives CDR1 SGDLS, CDR2 YYNGEE. V dropped 3 bases and J dropped 5 bases, with 18 bases sitting between them. The variable domain in full, completed from reference TRBV9 and TRBJ2-7, reads DSGVTQTPKHLITATGQRVTLRCSPRSGDLSVYWYQQSLDQGLQFLIQYYNGEERAKGNILERFSAQQFPDLHSELNLSSLELGDSALYFCASSARVGGKDEQYFGPGTRLTVT.

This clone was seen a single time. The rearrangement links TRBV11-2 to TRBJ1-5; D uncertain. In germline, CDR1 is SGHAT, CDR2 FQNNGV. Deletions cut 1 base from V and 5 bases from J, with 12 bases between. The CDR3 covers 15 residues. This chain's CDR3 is CASSLVAGTDQPQHF. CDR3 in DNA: TGTGCCAGCAGCTTAGTTGCGGGTACAGATCAGCCCCAGCATTTT.

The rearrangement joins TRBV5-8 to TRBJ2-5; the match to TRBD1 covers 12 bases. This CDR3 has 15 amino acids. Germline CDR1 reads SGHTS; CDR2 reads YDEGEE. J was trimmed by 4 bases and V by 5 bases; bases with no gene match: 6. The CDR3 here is CASRTGTGGRETQYF. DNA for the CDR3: TGTGCCAGCAGGACCGGGACAGGGGGCCGAGAGACCCAGTACTTC.

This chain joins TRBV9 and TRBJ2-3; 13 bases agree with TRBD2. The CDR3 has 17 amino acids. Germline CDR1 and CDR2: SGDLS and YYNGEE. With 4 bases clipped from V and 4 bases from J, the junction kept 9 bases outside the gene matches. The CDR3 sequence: CASSLRTSGRGADTQYF. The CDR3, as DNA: TGTGCCAGCAGCCTTCGGACTAGCGGGAGAGGCGCAGATACGCAGTATTTT. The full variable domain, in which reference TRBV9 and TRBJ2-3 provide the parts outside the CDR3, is DSGVTQTPKHLITATGQRVTLRCSPRSGDLSVYWYQQSLDQGLQFLIQYYNGEERAKGNILERFSAQQFPDLHSELNLSSLELGDSALYFCASSLRTSGRGADTQYFGPGTRLTVL.

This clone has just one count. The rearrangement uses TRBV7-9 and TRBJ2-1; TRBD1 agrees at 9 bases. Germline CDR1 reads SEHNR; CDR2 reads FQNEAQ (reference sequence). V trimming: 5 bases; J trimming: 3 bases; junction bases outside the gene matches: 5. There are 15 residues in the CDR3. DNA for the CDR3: TGTGCCAGCAGCCCACCGGGACAGGGCTACAATGAGCAGTTCTTC. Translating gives CASSPPGQGYNEQFF. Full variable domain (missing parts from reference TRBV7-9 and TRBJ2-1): DTGVSQNPRHKITKRGQNVTFRCDPISEHNRLYWYRQTLGQGPEFLTYFQNEAQLEKSRLLSDRFSAERPKGSFSTLEIQRTEQGDSAMYLCASSPPGQGYNEQFFGPGTRLTVL.

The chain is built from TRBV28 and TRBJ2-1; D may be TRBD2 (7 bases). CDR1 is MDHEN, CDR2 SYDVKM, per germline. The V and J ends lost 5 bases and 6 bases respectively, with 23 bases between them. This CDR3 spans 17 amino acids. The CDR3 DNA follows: TGTGCCAGCAGTCACCCTCCGGCTAGCGGAGGGGGCAATGAGCAGTTCTTC. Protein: CASSHPPASGGGNEQFF.

CDR3 region: CASSFENSYEQYF. The DNA for the CDR3 is TGTGCCAGCAGCTTCGAGAACTCCTACGAGCAGTACTTC. The rearrangement uses TRBV11-3 and TRBJ2-7, with no clear D. The germline V and J ends were trimmed by 3 bases and 0 bases, with 6 bases remaining between them. The CDR3 has 13 amino acids. CDR1 and CDR2 (germline): SGHNT, YENEEA.

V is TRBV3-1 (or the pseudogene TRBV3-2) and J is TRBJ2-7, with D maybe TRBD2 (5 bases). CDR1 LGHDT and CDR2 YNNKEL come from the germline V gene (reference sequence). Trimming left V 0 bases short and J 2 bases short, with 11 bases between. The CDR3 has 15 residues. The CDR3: CASSQDQSGTYEQYF. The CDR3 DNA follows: TGTGCCAGCAGCCAAGATCAAAGCGGAACCTACGAGCAGTACTTC.

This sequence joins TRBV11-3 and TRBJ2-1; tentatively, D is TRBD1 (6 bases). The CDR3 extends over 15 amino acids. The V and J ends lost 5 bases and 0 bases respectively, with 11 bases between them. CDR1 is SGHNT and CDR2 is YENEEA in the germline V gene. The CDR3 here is CASSLRTVSYNEQFF. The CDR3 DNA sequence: TGTGCCAGCAGCCTACGGACAGTCTCCTACAATGAGCAGTTCTTC.

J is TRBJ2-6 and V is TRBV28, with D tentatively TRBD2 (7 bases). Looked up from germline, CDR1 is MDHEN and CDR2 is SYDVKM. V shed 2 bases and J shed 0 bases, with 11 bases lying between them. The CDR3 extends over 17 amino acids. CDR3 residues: CASSLRGAPSGANVLTF. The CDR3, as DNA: TGTGCCAGCAGTTTACGGGGGGCTCCCTCTGGGGCCAACGTCCTGACTTTC.

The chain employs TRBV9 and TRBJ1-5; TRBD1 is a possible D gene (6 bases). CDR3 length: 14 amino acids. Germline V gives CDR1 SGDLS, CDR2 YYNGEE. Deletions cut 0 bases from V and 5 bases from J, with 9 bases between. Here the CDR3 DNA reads TGTGCCAGCAGCGTAGATCCAGGGGATCAGCCCCAGCATTTT. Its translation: CASSVDPGDQPQHF.

Here the CDR3 DNA reads TGTGCCAGCAGCCCGTACAGGGAAGTGAACACTGAAGCTTTCTTT. This sequence encodes CASSPYREVNTEAFF. The chain links TRBV7-9 to TRBJ1-1, with D possibly matching TRBD1 (6 bases). Trimming took off 5 bases at V and 0 bases at J, with 13 bases between the two ends. Germline V gene sequence: CDR1 SEHNR, CDR2 FQNEAQ (reference sequence). CDR3 length equals 15 residues.

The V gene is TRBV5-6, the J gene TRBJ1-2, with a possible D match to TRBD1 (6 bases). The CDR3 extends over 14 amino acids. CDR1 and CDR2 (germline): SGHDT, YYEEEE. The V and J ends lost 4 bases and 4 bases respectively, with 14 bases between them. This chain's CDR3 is CASSAGAFGYGYTF. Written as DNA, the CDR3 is TGTGCCAGCAGCGCAGGGGCGTTCGGCTATGGCTACACCTTC.

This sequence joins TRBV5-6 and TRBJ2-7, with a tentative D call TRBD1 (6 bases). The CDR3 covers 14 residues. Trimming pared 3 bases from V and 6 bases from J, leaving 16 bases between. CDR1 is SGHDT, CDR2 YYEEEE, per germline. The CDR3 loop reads CASSSTTGLREQYF. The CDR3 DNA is TGTGCCAGCAGCTCCACGACAGGTCTTCGCGAGCAGTACTTC.

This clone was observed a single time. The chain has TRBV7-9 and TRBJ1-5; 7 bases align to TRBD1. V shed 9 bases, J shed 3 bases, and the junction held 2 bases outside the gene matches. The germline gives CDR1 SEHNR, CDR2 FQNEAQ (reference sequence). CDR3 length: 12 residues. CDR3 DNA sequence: TGTGCCAGTGGGACAGACAATCAGCCCCAGCATTTT. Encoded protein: CASGTDNQPQHF.

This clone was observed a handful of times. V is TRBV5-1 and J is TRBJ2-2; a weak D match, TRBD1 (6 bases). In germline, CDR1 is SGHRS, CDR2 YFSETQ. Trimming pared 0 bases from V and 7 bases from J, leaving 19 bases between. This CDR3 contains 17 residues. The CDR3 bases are TGCGCCAGCAGCTTGGGGCCCAGCGTGACAGGCGGCGGGGAGCTGTTTTTT. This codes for CASSLGPSVTGGGELFF.

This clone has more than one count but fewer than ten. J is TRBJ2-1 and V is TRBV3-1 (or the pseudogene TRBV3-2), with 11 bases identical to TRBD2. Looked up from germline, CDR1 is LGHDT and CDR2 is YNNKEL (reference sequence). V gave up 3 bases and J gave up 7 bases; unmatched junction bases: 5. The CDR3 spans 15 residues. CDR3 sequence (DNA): TGTGCCAGCAGCCACCGACTAGCGGGGAAGAATGAGCAGTTCTTC. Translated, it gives CASSHRLAGKNEQFF.

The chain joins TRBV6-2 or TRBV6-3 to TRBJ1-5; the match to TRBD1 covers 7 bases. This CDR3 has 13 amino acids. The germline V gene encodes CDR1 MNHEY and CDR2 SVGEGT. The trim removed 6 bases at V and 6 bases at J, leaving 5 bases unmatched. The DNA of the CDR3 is TGTGCCAGCAGCGCGACAGGGAGTCAGCCCCAGCATTTT. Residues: CASSATGSQPQHF.

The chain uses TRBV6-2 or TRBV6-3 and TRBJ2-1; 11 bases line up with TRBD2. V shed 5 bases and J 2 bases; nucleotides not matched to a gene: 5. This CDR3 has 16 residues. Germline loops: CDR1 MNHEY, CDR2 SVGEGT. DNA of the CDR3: TGTGCCAGCAGTCGTACTAGCGGGAGAACCTACAATGAGCAGTTCTTC. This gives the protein CASSRTSGRTYNEQFF.